A selection of T cell receptor beta chains follows, all from one sample in a study of molecular identifiers for immune sequencing clone quantification. TCRdb redid the calling of the PCR reads with MiXCR, one entry per CDR3 protein. The data show about 510,000 distinct CDR3 sequences, roughly 26% seen once. Sample: naive CD8+ T cells from blood, with Jurkat cell RNA spiked in. The receptors were gathered from a human donor in good health. Some libraries in this study had Jurkat cell RNA spiked in. CDR3s leave out the opening cysteine and the closing phenylalanine or tryptophan. Some rows have no size entry. The others give once, few or many, or a class for an expanded clone.

cdr3_aa: ASSYSDRAQTYNEQF
j_call: TRBJ2-1
v_call: TRBV6-2/TRBV6-3
clone_size: -

cdr3_aa: AWSAGQGYDEQY
j_call: TRBJ2-7
v_call: TRBV30
clone_size: -

cdr3_aa: SARAGQFFEVGNQPQH
j_call: TRBJ1-5
v_call: TRBV20-1
clone_size: -

cdr3_aa: ASSYSITTWDRGDYEQY
j_call: TRBJ2-7
v_call: TRBV6-2/TRBV6-3
clone_size: few

cdr3_aa: ASSQTGYTEAF
j_call: TRBJ1-1
v_call: TRBV4-1
clone_size: many

cdr3_aa: ASSPQGGQDTQY
j_call: TRBJ2-3
v_call: TRBV3-1
clone_size: -

cdr3_aa: ASSIDLTSHTGEPF
j_call: TRBJ2-2
v_call: TRBV19
clone_size: -

cdr3_aa: SAILDRVDQPQH
j_call: TRBJ1-5
v_call: TRBV20-1
clone_size: many

cdr3_aa: ASSHLAGGPRTGELF
j_call: TRBJ2-2
v_call: TRBV4-1
clone_size: -

cdr3_aa: AGSLGLQETQY
j_call: TRBJ2-5
v_call: TRBV11-3
clone_size: -